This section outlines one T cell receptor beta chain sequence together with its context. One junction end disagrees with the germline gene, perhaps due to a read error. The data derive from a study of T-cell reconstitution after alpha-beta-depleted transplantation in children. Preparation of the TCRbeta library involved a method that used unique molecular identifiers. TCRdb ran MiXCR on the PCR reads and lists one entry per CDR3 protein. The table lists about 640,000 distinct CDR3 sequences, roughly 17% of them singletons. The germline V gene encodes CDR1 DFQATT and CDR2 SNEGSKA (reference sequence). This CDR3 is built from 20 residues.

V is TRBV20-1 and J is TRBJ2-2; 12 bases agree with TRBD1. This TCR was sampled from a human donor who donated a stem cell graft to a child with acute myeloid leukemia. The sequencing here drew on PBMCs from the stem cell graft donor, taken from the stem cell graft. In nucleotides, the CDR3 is TGCTGTGCTAGAGCCATCCGGGACAGGGGGCAGGAACGCGGCACCGGGGAGCTGTTTTTT. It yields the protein CCARAIRDRGQERGTGELFF.